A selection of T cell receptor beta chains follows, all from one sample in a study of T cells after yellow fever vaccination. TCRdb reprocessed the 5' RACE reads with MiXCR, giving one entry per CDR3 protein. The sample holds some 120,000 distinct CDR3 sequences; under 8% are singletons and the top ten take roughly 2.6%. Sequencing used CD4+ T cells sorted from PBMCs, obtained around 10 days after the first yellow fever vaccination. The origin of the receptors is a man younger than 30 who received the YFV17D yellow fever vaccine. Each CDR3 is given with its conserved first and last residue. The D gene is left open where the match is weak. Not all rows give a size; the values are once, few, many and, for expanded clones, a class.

CDR3nt: TGTGCCAGCAGCCGGGCCGGCAGGGGTGGTGGGGGCACCATATATTTT
CDR3aa: CASSRAGRGGGGTIYF
d_gene: .
j_gene: TRBJ1-3
v_gene: TRBV7-2
abundance: many

CDR3nt: TGTGCCAGCAGCCAAGCCTCGACTAGCGGGGCGACAGATACGCAGTATTTT
CDR3aa: CASSQASTSGATDTQYF
d_gene: TRBD2
j_gene: TRBJ2-3
v_gene: TRBV4-2
abundance: many

CDR3nt: TGTGCCAGCGGCAGACAGACAGATACGCAGTATTTT
CDR3aa: CASGRQTDTQYF
d_gene: .
j_gene: TRBJ2-3
v_gene: TRBV12-3/TRBV12-4
abundance: many

CDR3nt: TGTGCCAGTAAGGAACTACGGGGACAGGGAAATGAAAAACTGTTTTTT
CDR3aa: CASKELRGQGNEKLFF
d_gene: TRBD1
j_gene: TRBJ1-4
v_gene: TRBV19
abundance: .

CDR3nt: TGCGCCAGCAGCTCAGGGGTCCACTCTGGGGCCAACGTCCTGACTTTC
CDR3aa: CASSSGVHSGANVLTF
d_gene: .
j_gene: TRBJ2-6
v_gene: TRBV5-1
abundance: many

CDR3nt: TGTGCCAGCAGGGACTCCTACAATGAGCAGTTCTTC
CDR3aa: CASRDSYNEQFF
d_gene: .
j_gene: TRBJ2-1
v_gene: TRBV2
abundance: many

CDR3nt: TGTGCCAGCAGCTTGGTAGCCCGAGAGACCCAGTACTTC
CDR3aa: CASSLVARETQYF
d_gene: .
j_gene: TRBJ2-5
v_gene: TRBV7-9
abundance: many

CDR3nt: TGCGCCAGCAGCCCGCGGGAGACTTCCTATAATTCACCCCTCCACTTT
CDR3aa: CASSPRETSYNSPLHF
d_gene: .
j_gene: TRBJ1-6
v_gene: TRBV4-1
abundance: many

CDR3nt: TGTGCCAGCAGCCAAAATTTTGGAGATACGCAGTATTTT
CDR3aa: CASSQNFGDTQYF
d_gene: .
j_gene: TRBJ2-3
v_gene: TRBV3-1
abundance: few

CDR3nt: TGTACCTGCAGTTTAAACGGTAACACAGATACGCAGTATTTT
CDR3aa: CTCSLNGNTDTQYF
d_gene: .
j_gene: TRBJ2-3
v_gene: TRBV2
abundance: .

CDR3nt: TGTGCCAGCAGTTACTCCCGGGACAGGGGAATCTATAATTCACCCCTCCACTTT
CDR3aa: CASSYSRDRGIYNSPLHF
d_gene: TRBD1
j_gene: TRBJ1-6
v_gene: TRBV6-5
abundance: .

CDR3nt: TGTGCCAGCAGCTCGTCTGCGGGTTTGGATACGCAGTATTTT
CDR3aa: CASSSSAGLDTQYF
d_gene: .
j_gene: TRBJ2-3
v_gene: TRBV5-5
abundance: many

CDR3nt: TGTGCCAGCAGTTACTCAGGGACATCCCAAGAGACCCAGTACTTC
CDR3aa: CASSYSGTSQETQYF
d_gene: .
j_gene: TRBJ2-5
v_gene: TRBV6-5
abundance: many

CDR3nt: TGTGCCACCAGTGATTCCGGACAGACTAACTTCATGAACACTGAAGCTTTCTTT
CDR3aa: CATSDSGQTNFMNTEAFF
d_gene: .
j_gene: TRBJ1-1
v_gene: TRBV24-1
abundance: many

CDR3nt: TGTGCCAGCAGCTTAGGGTTCAGGGGGAAGGGTGGCTACACCTTC
CDR3aa: CASSLGFRGKGGYTF
d_gene: TRBD1
j_gene: TRBJ1-2
v_gene: TRBV7-2
abundance: many

CDR3nt: TGTGCCAGCAGCCCACACCCTTTCTATGGCTACACCTTC
CDR3aa: CASSPHPFYGYTF
d_gene: .
j_gene: TRBJ1-2
v_gene: TRBV7-2
abundance: .

CDR3nt: TGCAGTGCTAGCTCGGACGGGGACTCCTACGAGCAGTACTTC
CDR3aa: CSASSDGDSYEQYF
d_gene: .
j_gene: TRBJ2-7
v_gene: TRBV20-1
abundance: .

CDR3nt: TGTGCCAGCAGCTTAGGGCGGATACAAGAGACCCAGTACTTC
CDR3aa: CASSLGRIQETQYF
d_gene: .
j_gene: TRBJ2-5
v_gene: TRBV7-2
abundance: many

CDR3nt: TGTGCCAGCAGCTTTTCGCGAGAGAGTGGCTACACCTTC
CDR3aa: CASSFSRESGYTF
d_gene: .
j_gene: TRBJ1-2
v_gene: TRBV7-3
abundance: many

CDR3nt: TGTGCCAGCAGTTTGCGGGTCTATCCAGAGACCCAGTACTTC
CDR3aa: CASSLRVYPETQYF
d_gene: .
j_gene: TRBJ2-5
v_gene: TRBV6-2/TRBV6-3
abundance: few

CDR3nt: TGTGCCAGCAGTTTATTGGGGTTCTCTAATTCACCCCTCCACTTT
CDR3aa: CASSLLGFSNSPLHF
d_gene: .
j_gene: TRBJ1-6
v_gene: TRBV27
abundance: many

CDR3nt: TGCGCCAGCAGCCAAATGGCTACACAAGAGACCCAGTACTTC
CDR3aa: CASSQMATQETQYF
d_gene: .
j_gene: TRBJ2-5
v_gene: TRBV5-1
abundance: many

CDR3nt: TGCAGTGCTAGGGGGGGGGGCGCAGATACGCAGTATTTT
CDR3aa: CSARGGGADTQYF
d_gene: .
j_gene: TRBJ2-3
v_gene: TRBV20-1
abundance: .

CDR3nt: TGTGCCAGCAGCTTGGCGGGTGTCAGCACTTACGAGCAGTACTTC
CDR3aa: CASSLAGVSTYEQYF
d_gene: .
j_gene: TRBJ2-7
v_gene: TRBV7-2
abundance: few

CDR3nt: TGCGCCAGCAGTTACAGGGGCGATCAGCCCCAGCATTTT
CDR3aa: CASSYRGDQPQHF
d_gene: TRBD1
j_gene: TRBJ1-5
v_gene: TRBV5-1
abundance: many

CDR3nt: TGTGCCAGCAGTTTAACCGGGGATCAGCCCCAGCATTTT
CDR3aa: CASSLTGDQPQHF
d_gene: .
j_gene: TRBJ1-5
v_gene: TRBV12-3/TRBV12-4
abundance: many

CDR3nt: TGTGCCAGCAGTCAAGACAGGGGGAATTCACCCCTCCACTTT
CDR3aa: CASSQDRGNSPLHF
d_gene: TRBD1
j_gene: TRBJ1-6
v_gene: TRBV2
abundance: few

CDR3nt: TGTGCCAGCAGTTTAAAAGAGACCCAGTACTTC
CDR3aa: CASSLKETQYF
d_gene: .
j_gene: TRBJ2-5
v_gene: TRBV9
abundance: many

CDR3nt: TGTGCCAGCAATACGGGACAGCAAGAGACCCAGTACTTC
CDR3aa: CASNTGQQETQYF
d_gene: TRBD1
j_gene: TRBJ2-5
v_gene: TRBV12-3/TRBV12-4
abundance: many

CDR3nt: TGCGCCAGCAGACACGACAAGGACCGTGGCTACACCTTC
CDR3aa: CASRHDKDRGYTF
d_gene: .
j_gene: TRBJ1-2
v_gene: TRBV5-1
abundance: many

CDR3nt: TGTGCCAGCAGTGAAGGCGGGGACATCGCCTACGAGCAGTACTTC
CDR3aa: CASSEGGDIAYEQYF
d_gene: .
j_gene: TRBJ2-7
v_gene: TRBV2
abundance: many

CDR3nt: TGTGCCATCAGCGAAAATTCACCCCTCCACTTT
CDR3aa: CAISENSPLHF
d_gene: .
j_gene: TRBJ1-6
v_gene: TRBV10-3
abundance: many

CDR3nt: TGTGCCAGCAGCTTAGCGCTCGGGGGGCCGGGCACCGGGGAGCTGTTTTTT
CDR3aa: CASSLALGGPGTGELFF
d_gene: .
j_gene: TRBJ2-2
v_gene: TRBV7-2
abundance: many

CDR3nt: TGCGCCAGCAGCTTGGGCACTAGCGGATACGAGCAGTACTTC
CDR3aa: CASSLGTSGYEQYF
d_gene: TRBD2
j_gene: TRBJ2-7
v_gene: TRBV5-1
abundance: many

CDR3nt: TGCAGTGCCCCCCCCACTAGCGGGGGTTCAGAGACCCAGTACTTC
CDR3aa: CSAPPTSGGSETQYF
d_gene: TRBD2
j_gene: TRBJ2-5
v_gene: TRBV20-1
abundance: many

CDR3nt: TGTGCCAGCAGTTTTTTCGGTCGGTCTAGCGAGCAGTACTTC
CDR3aa: CASSFFGRSSEQYF
d_gene: .
j_gene: TRBJ2-7
v_gene: TRBV12-3/TRBV12-4
abundance: many

CDR3nt: TGTGCCAGCAGTGACAGGGTAATCGAGACCCAGTACTTC
CDR3aa: CASSDRVIETQYF
d_gene: TRBD1
j_gene: TRBJ2-5
v_gene: TRBV12-3/TRBV12-4
abundance: many

CDR3nt: TGTGCCACCAGCAGAGGAGATGGAGAGGGGGATACGCAGTATTTT
CDR3aa: CATSRGDGEGDTQYF
d_gene: .
j_gene: TRBJ2-3
v_gene: TRBV15
abundance: many

CDR3nt: TGTGCCAGCAGCACGAGGGCCCCTGGGGCCAACGTCCTGACTTTC
CDR3aa: CASSTRAPGANVLTF
d_gene: .
j_gene: TRBJ2-6
v_gene: TRBV12-3/TRBV12-4
abundance: many

CDR3nt: TGTGCCAGCAGTTTAGTTGGATTTGGTGGCTACACCTTC
CDR3aa: CASSLVGFGGYTF
d_gene: .
j_gene: TRBJ1-2
v_gene: TRBV12-3/TRBV12-4
abundance: many

CDR3nt: TGTGCCAGCAGCTTCTGGAAGGGCCTAGCTGGGGTCACAGATACGCAGTATTTT
CDR3aa: CASSFWKGLAGVTDTQYF
d_gene: .
j_gene: TRBJ2-3
v_gene: TRBV11-2
abundance: many

CDR3nt: TGTGCCAGCAGTTCCCAGTTGGCTGAGCAGTTCTTC
CDR3aa: CASSSQLAEQFF
d_gene: .
j_gene: TRBJ2-1
v_gene: TRBV27
abundance: many

CDR3nt: TGTGCCAGCAGCACAACAGGGGAGTCATACAATGAGCAGTTCTTC
CDR3aa: CASSTTGESYNEQFF
d_gene: TRBD1
j_gene: TRBJ2-1
v_gene: TRBV5-6
abundance: .

CDR3nt: TGTGCCTGGAGTGTGACCACTGGAAACACCATATATTTT
CDR3aa: CAWSVTTGNTIYF
d_gene: .
j_gene: TRBJ1-3
v_gene: TRBV30
abundance: few

CDR3nt: TGTGCCAGCAGCTCCCAGGGGGCGGGGTCCGAGCAGTACTTC
CDR3aa: CASSSQGAGSEQYF
d_gene: TRBD1
j_gene: TRBJ2-7
v_gene: TRBV7-8
abundance: many

CDR3nt: TGCGCCAGCAGCTTAAACACATTTCTAGCGGGGTACACAGATACGCAGTATTTT
CDR3aa: CASSLNTFLAGYTDTQYF
d_gene: TRBD2
j_gene: TRBJ2-3
v_gene: TRBV5-1
abundance: many

CDR3nt: TGTGCCAGCAGCCAAGCTGGGTATAGCAATCAGCCCCAGCATTTT
CDR3aa: CASSQAGYSNQPQHF
d_gene: .
j_gene: TRBJ1-5
v_gene: TRBV3-1
abundance: .

CDR3nt: TGTGCCAGCAGTTTTATAGCGGGGGGCACAGATACGCAGTATTTT
CDR3aa: CASSFIAGGTDTQYF
d_gene: TRBD2
j_gene: TRBJ2-3
v_gene: TRBV7-2
abundance: many

CDR3nt: TGTGCCTTCAGTTTAGCGCCTGGGGGCGCGGTTTCTGGAAACACCATATATTTT
CDR3aa: CAFSLAPGGAVSGNTIYF
d_gene: .
j_gene: TRBJ1-3
v_gene: TRBV12-3/TRBV12-4
abundance: .

CDR3nt: TGTGCCAGCAGCTTGGACAGATCCACAGATACGCAGTATTTT
CDR3aa: CASSLDRSTDTQYF
d_gene: .
j_gene: TRBJ2-3
v_gene: TRBV7-2
abundance: many

CDR3nt: TGCGCCAGCAGCCAAGAATCCCCTAGCGGGGGGAACACAGATACGCAGTATTTT
CDR3aa: CASSQESPSGGNTDTQYF
d_gene: TRBD2
j_gene: TRBJ2-3
v_gene: TRBV4-3
abundance: many

CDR3nt: TGCGCCAGCAGCCAAGATAGTCACTGGGGGACAGGGTTTCATGAGCAGTTCTTC
CDR3aa: CASSQDSHWGTGFHEQFF
d_gene: TRBD1
j_gene: TRBJ2-1
v_gene: TRBV4-3
abundance: few

CDR3nt: TGCGCCAGCAGCTTGAACCTCGGCGGGACTGAAGCTTTCTTT
CDR3aa: CASSLNLGGTEAFF
d_gene: .
j_gene: TRBJ1-1
v_gene: TRBV5-1
abundance: many

CDR3nt: TGCAGCGTCGCGGACAGGGAAGGCGGGGAGCTGTTTTTT
CDR3aa: CSVADREGGELFF
d_gene: TRBD1
j_gene: TRBJ2-2
v_gene: TRBV29-1
abundance: many

CDR3nt: TGCGCCAGCAGCCCCCGTGAGGGGGAAGGGGCGGTCCAGTACTTC
CDR3aa: CASSPREGEGAVQYF
d_gene: .
j_gene: TRBJ2-5
v_gene: TRBV5-1
abundance: few

CDR3nt: TGTGCCAGCAGTGGGACGGGGGGGCCGTACGGCAATGAGCAGTTCTTC
CDR3aa: CASSGTGGPYGNEQFF
d_gene: TRBD2
j_gene: TRBJ2-1
v_gene: TRBV7-2
abundance: many